This T cell receptor (beta chain) derives from a study of blood T cells in healthy people across ages (dated by TCRdb to between 2015 and 2016). Describing the broader study: In model experiments, template switching captured roughly one uniquely barcoded TCR beta cDNA molecule for every two T cells. The study measured age-related changes in TCR beta repertoire diversity using deep sequencing normalized with unique cDNA molecular identifiers. The donors were divided into four age groups: young (average around 16 years), middle-aged (about 40), aged (around 67) and long-lived (around 87). To avoid experimental bias, donors of different ages were distributed randomly across sequencing lanes. Using the same blood draw, the study looked at two additional independent replicas of 1 million unique cDNA reads for two donors, one aged 18 to 30 and the other aged 80 or older.

This clonotype was seen a handful of times. It lacks a known antigen. No quality values exist for individual bases; no much larger clone is one base distant. V is pruned by 3 bases and J by 1 base, leaving 6 bases of the junction without a gene match. Counted from cysteine to phenylalanine, this CDR3 has 16 amino acids. Only the CDR3 portion is preserved as DNA: 48 bases, with reading frame beginning at the first base. The germline V gene sets CDR1 to SGHTA and CDR2 to FQGNSA. Beyond this particular receptor, the publication reports: Because profiling used bulk unsorted PBMCs, naive and antigen-experienced compartments could not be compared conclusively. Donor CMV infection status was unknown, potentially confounding age-related changes in expanded clonotypes. Compared with the aged group, more naive CD4+ T cells, fewer expanded clones and increased TCR diversity were shown by the long-lived group, suggesting age selection. Estimates of total diversity from one million sequenced T cells were regarded as lower bounds and underestimates. Observed TCR beta diversity correlated strongly with the percentage of naive T cells measured by flow cytometry. Observed TCR beta diversity per million T cells fell roughly linearly with age, and a significant reduction was already apparent by age roughly 40.

Systemically healthy Caucasian individuals from Russia, over 30 in total and aged about 6 to 95 years, were included as donors. Ten milliliters of peripheral blood were drawn from each donor into EDTA-treated Vacutainer tubes. Ficoll-Paque density-gradient centrifugation was used to isolate PBMCs, with at least 7 million obtained per sample. Trizol reagent was used to extract total RNA from PBMCs, with at least 5.5 micrograms per sample. For every donor, flow cytometry on a PBMC aliquot measured the percentage of naive CD45RAhigh/CD27high T cells. The library was obtained by 5' RACE. The sample was run on an Illumina HiSeq 2500. A second PCR of about 6 to 11 cycles was performed with a sample-barcoded 5' primer and a J-beta primer mix. A template-switch 5' adaptor carrying 12 random nucleotides introduced a unique molecular identifier onto each TCR beta cDNA molecule. Each sample yielded at least 3 million CDR3-containing paired-end reads. First-strand cDNA synthesis was performed from all RNA using the Mint cDNA synthesis kit, with priming by a TRBC-specific oligonucleotide. Following uracil-DNA glycosylase treatment, a first 18-cycle PCR with universal primers M1SS and BC2_uni_R was performed on all cDNA. The paper's data handling went like this. For normalization, 1 million high-quality reads were randomly selected from each sample, with every read carrying a distinct molecular identifier. Reads sharing molecular identifiers were discarded rather than binned into consensus sequences. MiTCR, with a Q25 quality threshold and the strictest error-elimination algorithm, was used for CDR3 identification, clonotype clustering and error correction. Lower-bound total TCR beta diversity was estimated with a nonparametric unseen species model using Euler transformation. The raw public reads went through TCRdb reprocessing: fastp at Q25, MiXCR clone calling, in-frame beta chains kept. CDR3 protein sequences are deduplicated, and each keeps its most common genes and DNA. These V and J calls rely on TCRdb rather than the paper's analysis. Recorded for this sample are approximately 730,000 distinct CDR3 sequences; roughly 50% of them occurred a single time. About 38% of the sample belongs to the ten largest clones.

The sample comprised blood. The receptor comes from a man aged 80 or over in good health. This chain joins TRBV7-2 to TRBJ2-5, with 9 bases matching TRBD2. This receptor carries the CDR3 CASSFASGGPQETQYF. The DNA sequence reads TGTGCCAGCAGCTTTGCGAGCGGGGGGCCCCAAGAGACCCAGTACTTC.